Reported below is one T cell receptor (beta chain). Its antigen target is currently unknown. Base qualities are not recorded, but no much larger clone differs from it by a single base. V and J are trimmed by 0 bases and 4 bases, and the gene matches miss 12 bases of the junction. Its CDR3 holds 18 amino acids, cysteine through phenylalanine. Of the read, only the CDR3 DNA is kept; its 54 bases are in frame from base 1. CDR1 and CDR2 are read off the germline V gene as SGDLS and YYNGEE. The library was generated by the immunoSEQ multiplex PCR assay. For the multiplex PCR, a mixture combining 60 forward primers for TCR Vbeta segments and 13 reverse primers for TCR Jbeta segments was used. Amplification of the CDR3 region of rearranged TCR beta genes was performed with a multiplex PCR assay on genomic DNA. Amplified TCR beta libraries were sequenced as 87-base-pair reads on the Illumina HiSeq System. The authors' analysis ran thus. In a later analysis, 80 million or so unique TCR beta chains were counted across the approximately 620 repertoires, and around 10 million of these chains were shared by at least two donors. Raw reads were error-corrected and collapsed into unique sequences with a nearest-neighbor algorithm that merged closely related sequences to remove PCR and sequencing errors. Alignment of CDR3 sequences to IMGT reference sequences was used to assign V, D and J gene segments. For a sequence to be retained, at least a six-nucleotide match to both a V gene segment and a J gene segment was required. A rearrangement was called productive if the CDR3 had no stop codons and remained in frame with V and J, and every other rearrangement was called non-productive. CDR3 was defined by IMGT convention, running from the second conserved V-encoded cysteine to the conserved J-encoded phenylalanine. The earlier analysis of fewer than 700 of the donors excluded sequences that lacked an unambiguous match to a single V gene segment. In an earlier analysis of 450 to 700 of the donors, V segments were called functional above 56.7% productive rearrangements and were called segregating when the between-donor standard deviation exceeded 5%. To diagnose cytomegalovirus status from the catalog of TCR beta chain sequences, a statistical classification framework was built. In a later analysis, TCR nucleotide sequences were compared against IMGT/GENE-DB human TR gene sequences so that V and J genes could be assigned. In a later analysis, CDR3 sequences and most-parsimonious VDJ recombination scenarios were assigned using the TCRdist pipeline. In a later analysis, each TCR beta chain was defined by its CDR3 amino acid sequence together with its V-gene family, and reads without a unique V-gene family were excluded. To address suspected cross-contamination and a sequencing artifact, a later analysis removed 550 to 750 highly shared, low-generation-probability nucleotide sequences. A later analysis calculated a clonal expansion index for each public chain from normalized within-repertoire ranks of inferred template counts. Generation probabilities in a later analysis came from a VDJ recombination model fitted to out-of-frame rearrangements, and those results were checked against IGoR. In a later analysis, TCR-TCR, TCR-HLA and TCR-CMV co-occurrence was scored with hypergeometric tests, and a repertoire-size bias correction was applied to TCR pairs. A later analysis estimated false discovery rates by permuting HLA or CMV assignments 20 times. In a later analysis, co-occurring TCRs were grouped with DBSCAN, and TCRdist sequence similarity was added when clustering was performed within HLA-allele-positive subsets. For co-occurrence clustering, repertoires with fewer than 30,000 or more than 120,000 public chains were excluded, along with five or six repertoires with anomalous nucleotide sharing. TCRdb obtained this table from immuneACCESS and retained in-frame rearrangements with V and J assigned. These tables miss some clones; where compared with another copy, unresolved V genes account for less than half of the shortfall, and the remainder is unexplained. Clonal size and the V and J genes are those of that table, whereas D and trimming came from the DNA. Within this sample are around 140,000 clones, with over 60% of them counted one time only. The ten largest make up 0.94% of the sample.

This record belongs to a study of cytomegalovirus exposure and HLA in healthy donors (dated by TCRdb to 2016 to 2017). Describing the broader study: An earlier analysis of several hundred of the donors reported approximately 300 Gb of sequence data and more than 90 million unique TCR beta sequences from 150 million to 200 million T cells. An early release covering roughly 600 HLA-typed donors comprised about 320 gigabases of sequencing data and about 90 million unique TCR sequences. Among the 398 genotyped donors, about 83% belonged to the genetic ancestry cluster associated with self-reported Caucasian donors. The study aimed to test whether signatures of past pathogen exposure could be identified by cataloging public T cell receptors. The T cell repertoires of several hundred subjects were profiled by immunosequencing and related to cytomegalovirus serostatus. A separate validation cohort of some 130 different subjects was used in addition to the approximately 700-subject first cohort. The study combined high-throughput TCR immunosequencing, statistical association of individual TCRs with disease status, and machine learning to predict cytomegalovirus infection status. A later analysis re-analyzed previously published TCR beta repertoires from about 600 donors and added high-resolution HLA genotyping to study TCR occurrence patterns. In the later analysis, no new phenotypic data were used to find candidate immune exposures; instead, reliance was placed on TCR beta sequences and their occurrence across donors. An earlier analysis of several hundred of the donors applied high-throughput TCR beta sequencing to assess whether each TCR beta V gene segment acted as functional or pseudogenic. Donor age, sex, ethnicity and CMV serostatus were compiled together with the repertoire data. Genome-wide SNP genotypes for about 65% of the roughly 670 donors were used in a later genetic analysis, which treated that subset as a discovery cohort. All discovery cohort repertoires had been generated on a single sequencing platform. Both class I and class II loci were covered by HLA typing, at four-digit resolution. Typing coverage differed by locus: A, B, C, DRB1 and DQB1 were typed in roughly 629-630 donors, DQA1 in about 500, DPA1 in 600 to 610, and DPB1 in roughly 450. Roughly five DR-DQ haplotypes were treated as single units for association and clustering because of strong linkage in the cohort. Among some 400 genotyped donors of the cohort, an average of approximately 200,000 unique TCR beta nucleotide sequences was sequenced per donor, of which 15% to 20% were non-productive.

Broader findings and caveats from the paper: A further reported finding was that TCR beta sequences accurately predicted the HLA-A and HLA-B alleles for most subjects in the first cohort. CMV serostatus was the only immune exposure information available for the cohort. In an earlier analysis of over 550 of the donors, most TCR beta V segments were observed in productive rearrangements about 90% or about 30% of the time, broadly matching IMGT annotations. Most TCR sequences were observed very rarely across donors, whereas some public TCRs were present in many individuals. Correlated functional status among segregating V segments might reflect linkage disequilibrium, but an unknown experimental factor could not be ruled out. The earlier analysis of about 600 of the donors excluded fewer than 20 rarely observed V segments, including chromosome 9 orphons, because counts were too low. In a later analysis, HLA-associated TCR beta chains were found to be more clonally expanded and to have lower generation probabilities than equally common non-associated chains. This cohort had only TCR beta chains sequenced, and the lack of alpha or paired-chain data limited which features could be detected. An association between a missense DCLRE1C variant and V-gene and J-gene trimming of TCR beta chains was found in a later genetic analysis and replicated in an independent cohort. The classifier was reported to diagnose cytomegalovirus status with high specificity and sensitivity in both the original and validation cohorts. A cluster of highly shared sequence variants was judged likely to be a technical artifact of the sequencing pipeline. The 87-base-pair reads could not distinguish some IMGT-functional V segments, including TRBV6-2 and TRBV6-3, so those segments were excluded. When HLA alleles, especially DR and DQ, strongly co-occurred, attributing TCR associations to individual alleles was difficult. Most CMV-associated TCR beta chains appeared to be HLA-restricted in a later analysis, and the HLA associations seemed to be driven largely by CMV exposure. The study gave a list of more than 150 TCR beta chains associated with cytomegalovirus. The authors suggested that the approach could potentially be extended to other disease states and immunological phenotypes. In a later analysis, the rate of TCR association differed among HLA loci, with DRB1 alleles having the most associated TCRs and HLA-C alleles having the fewest. A later analysis associated 16,951 TCR beta sequences with specific HLA alleles at a false discovery rate of 0.05. In vitro tests confirmed that a few of the cytomegalovirus-associated TCR beta chains recognize cytomegalovirus antigens. Because HLA typing was unavailable for some donors at each locus, only the typed subset was used in association tests. Several of the top co-occurrence clusters appeared to be linked to parvovirus B19, influenza, CMV and Epstein-Barr virus, according to a later analysis. A later genetic analysis reported fewer N-insertions in productive TCRs among donors in an Asian-associated ancestry cluster than the roughly 700-donor mean. Presence/absence analyses assumed roughly uniform sequencing depth across donors, an assumption that may not hold.

In total, approximately 610 healthy bone marrow donors made up the cohort. Cohort members were all nominally healthy when sampled, although unrecorded immune exposures were likely present. The donor was CMV seronegative and was included in the group of about 400 seronegative cohort members. A peripheral blood sample was collected from each donor, and TCR beta sequencing was performed on peripheral blood mononuclear cells. Genomic DNA extraction from the blood cell samples was performed with the Qiagen DNeasy Blood Extraction Kit. This TCR came from a woman aged 60-75 years in good health and CMV-seronegative. The rearranged segments are TRBV9 and TRBJ2-2; a stretch of 7 junction bases matches TRBD1. The specimen sequenced was PBMCs. For the CDR3, the sequence is CASSVGTADRAGTGELFF. The bases are TGTGCCAGCAGCGTAGGGACCGCCGACAGGGCGGGCACCGGGGAGCTGTTTTTT.